Listed here are 23 T cell receptor beta chains from one sample, sequenced in a study of blood T cells in healthy people across ages. The authors ran a second PCR of about 7 to 11 cycles using a sample-barcoded 5' primer and a J-beta primer mix. TCRdb itself ran the 5' RACE reads through MiXCR, one entry per CDR3 protein. The profile shows about 830,000 distinct CDR3 sequences, 55% to 65% of them singletons. Sample: blood. The receptors come from a man aged 25 to 40 in good health.

V is TRBV20-1 and J is TRBJ1-2, with TRBD1 matching 9 bases. The V segment lost 1 base and the J segment 6 bases; nucleotides outside the gene matches: 3. The CDR3 covers 13 residues. CDR1 is DFQATT, CDR2 SNEGSKA, per germline (reference sequence). The CDR3 DNA reads as TGCAGTGCTAGAGGGACAGGGGCAAATGGCTACACCTTC. As protein: CSARGTGANGYTF.

This clonotype has only one observation. The chain recombines TRBV20-1 with TRBJ2-3; D possibly corresponds to TRBD2 (6 bases). Deletions cut 6 bases from V and 0 bases from J, with 19 bases between. The V gene's germline CDR1 is DFQATT and CDR2 SNEGSKA (reference sequence). This CDR3 is built from 16 residues. The CDR3 bases are TGCAGTGCCCCCAGCCCGAGGGACTTTAGCACAGATACGCAGTATTTT. Protein sequence: CSAPSPRDFSTDTQYF.

This clonotype showed up many times. J is TRBJ1-5 and V is TRBV7-2; TRBD1 might be the D (5 bases). V lost 4 bases to trimming and J lost 2 bases, with 6 bases between them. The CDR3 consists of 13 residues. CDR1 and CDR2 (germline): SGHTA, FQGNSA. The CDR3 region is CASSSRGNQPQHF. The CDR3, as DNA: TGTGCCAGCAGCTCCAGGGGCAATCAGCCCCAGCATTTT. Variable domain in full (rest from reference TRBV7-2 and TRBJ1-5): GAGVSQSPSNKVTEKGKDVELRCDPISGHTALYWYRQSLGQGLEFLIYFQGNSAPDKSGLPSDRFSAERTGGSVSTLTIQRTQQEDSAVYLCASSSRGNQPQHFGDGTRLSIL.

J is TRBJ2-3 and V is TRBV2; 11 nucleotides match TRBD1. Germline V gene data show CDR1 as SNHLY and CDR2 as FYNNEI. V lost 4 bases to trimming and J lost 5 bases; unmatched junction nucleotides: 8. The CDR3 extends over 16 amino acids. The CDR3 DNA reads as TGTGCCAGCAGTGGGTGGACAGGGGGCGCCGGAGATACGCAGTATTTT. Protein product: CASSGWTGGAGDTQYF.

This chain joins TRBV11-2 and TRBJ2-1; 12 nucleotides match TRBD1. CDR1 and CDR2 from the germline V gene are SGHAT and FQNNGV. The CDR3 has 18 amino acids. Losses at the gene ends were 2 bases for V and 7 bases for J; bases not matched to a gene: 12. The CDR3 bases are TGTGCCAGCAGCTTACTTATCTCCGGGACAGGGGGCTTAAATGAGCAGTTCTTC. As protein: CASSLLISGTGGLNEQFF.

This clonotype has just a few counts. A much larger clone differs by one base, so this may be a read error. The CDR3 sequence is CASSPSGGFYNEQYF. CDR3 nucleotide sequence: TGTGCCAGCAGTCCTAGCGGGGGTTTCTACAATGAGCAGTACTTC. The chain employs TRBV12-3 or TRBV12-4 and TRBJ2-1, with 10 bases fitting TRBD2. The DNA end is more similar to TRBJ2-7, so the J call may be wrong. The CDR3 is 15 residues long.

The chain joins TRBV20-1 to TRBJ2-3, with TRBD2 matching over 8 bases. The germline gives CDR1 DFQATT, CDR2 SNEGSKA (reference sequence). V lost 6 bases to trimming and J lost 6 bases; unmatched junction nucleotides: 8. The CDR3 runs 13 residues. The CDR3 nucleotides are TGCAGTGCCCCGTTTAGCGGGACTGATACGCAGTATTTT. Amino acids: CSAPFSGTDTQYF.

This chain uses TRBV6-5 with TRBJ2-7, with 10 bases lining up with TRBD2. Germline V CDR1 and CDR2: MNHEY, SVGAGI. Losses at the gene ends were 3 bases for V and 0 bases for J; bases not matched to a gene: 8. This CDR3 region has 17 residues. The CDR3 sequence is CASSYASGGSSSYEQYF. CDR3 coding DNA: TGTGCCAGCAGTTATGCTAGCGGGGGTTCTAGCTCCTACGAGCAGTACTTC.

The V call is TRBV7-9, the J call TRBJ2-1; TRBD1 matches 7 bases. This CDR3 has 17 amino acids. V was clipped by 4 bases and J by 7 bases; unmatched bases: 16. Germline values: CDR1 SEHNR, CDR2 FQNEAQ (reference sequence). The CDR3, as DNA: TGTGCCAGCAGCTCCTCGAATGATGGGACAGCGTATAATGAGCAGTTCTTC. Encoded protein: CASSSSNDGTAYNEQFF.

J is TRBJ2-1 and V is TRBV6-6; 9 positions match TRBD2. Germline values: CDR1 MNHNY, CDR2 SVGAGI (reference sequence). Germline trimming cut 5 bases from V and 8 bases from J; bases unmatched to any gene: 13. CDR3 length: 16 amino acids. This CDR3 reads CASSPAGAGGLDEQFF. The CDR3 DNA reads as TGTGCCAGCAGTCCCGCCGGGGCGGGGGGGCTCGATGAGCAGTTCTTC.

The V call is TRBV3-1, the J call TRBJ2-1, with D tentatively TRBD1 (6 bases). V shed 3 bases and J shed 10 bases, with 22 bases lying between them. Germline V gene lookup returns CDR1 LGHDT and CDR2 YNNKEL (reference sequence). The CDR3 totals 16 residues. This CDR3 is CASSQSYRVGLLEQFF. The CDR3 DNA sequence: TGTGCCAGCAGCCAGAGTTACAGGGTCGGCCTCCTAGAGCAGTTCTTC.

This clonotype was seen more than once but under ten times. The V call is TRBV6-2 or TRBV6-3, the J call TRBJ2-7; D is perhaps TRBD2 (6 bases). The J call may be incorrect, as the DNA end agrees better with TRBJ2-5. The CDR3 is 16 amino acids. Per the germline V gene, CDR1 is MNHEY and CDR2 is SVGEGT. DNA of the CDR3: TGTGCCAGCACCCACCCCCGGACTAACCTGAGGTCGACCCAGTACTTC. Amino acid sequence: CASTHPRTNLRSTQYF.

This rearrangement joins TRBV20-1 to TRBJ1-5; D ambiguous. CDR3 length: 15 residues. Trimming stripped 7 bases from V and 1 base from J, with 17 bases between. CDR1 DFQATT and CDR2 SNEGSKA come from the germline V gene (reference sequence). This CDR3 is CSVKTRGPSNQPQHF. As DNA, the CDR3 is TGCAGTGTTAAAACGAGAGGCCCAAGCAATCAGCCCCAGCATTTT.

This clonotype was found once. The rearrangement joins TRBV5-1 to TRBJ2-5, with D unresolved. The DNA end lines up better with TRBJ2-1; the J call may be wrong. This CDR3 has 14 residues. Germline CDR1 and CDR2: SGHRS and YFSETQ. DNA for the CDR3: TGCGCCAGCAGCTCAAATGTCGGGCAAGAGACCCAGTTCTTC. As protein: CASSSNVGQETQFF.

CDR3 in DNA: TGCAGTGCTCTGGGGGGTGATGGCAACTCTAATGAAAAACTGTTTTTT. Protein: CSALGGDGNSNEKLFF. The V gene is TRBV20-1, the J gene TRBJ1-4; D might be TRBD1 (5 bases). V was clipped by 5 bases and J by 3 bases, with 19 bases between them. The CDR3 covers 16 residues. Germline V gene data show CDR1 as DFQATT and CDR2 as SNEGSKA (reference sequence).

The genes are TRBV20-1 and TRBJ2-5; tentative D call: TRBD2 (5 bases). This CDR3 comprises 16 residues. V lost 6 bases and J lost 2, with 22 bases in between. CDR1 is DFQATT and CDR2 is SNEGSKA in the germline V gene (reference sequence). For the CDR3, the DNA is TGCAGTGCCACTCCGGTACTGGCGGGCCTTCAAGAGACCCAGTACTTC. This translates into CSATPVLAGLQETQYF.

This clonotype was picked up a small number of times. The chain employs TRBV30 and TRBJ2-1; TRBD1 is a possible D gene (6 bases). The V and J ends lost 3 bases and 4 bases respectively, with 16 bases between them. Germline V gene lookup returns CDR1 GTSNPN and CDR2 SVGIG (reference sequence). The CDR3 contains 15 residues. The CDR3 protein is CAWRGAYDRYNEQFF. DNA for the CDR3: TGTGCCTGGAGGGGGGCCTACGACAGGTACAATGAGCAGTTCTTC.

The V gene is TRBV15, the J gene TRBJ2-1; D unresolved. This CDR3 spans 15 amino acids. Trimming shortened V by 0 bases and J by 0 bases, and 6 bases separated the two germline ends. CDR1 is LNHNV, CDR2 YYDKDF, per germline (reference sequence). This CDR3 reads CATSRDKSSYNEQFF. Here the CDR3 DNA reads TGTGCCACCAGCAGAGATAAGAGCTCCTACAATGAGCAGTTCTTC.

In DNA, the CDR3 is TGTGCCATCACCCAGGGACTCTTGTCTTACAATGAGCAGTTCTTC. The encoded protein is CAITQGLLSYNEQFF. The chain links TRBV10-3 to TRBJ2-1; maybe TRBD2 (6 bases). The CDR3 extends over 15 amino acids. Trimming removed 7 bases at V and 4 bases at J, with 17 bases between. Per the germline V gene, CDR1 is ENHRY and CDR2 is SYGVKD.

This clonotype was seen only once. The V gene is TRBV3-1, the J gene TRBJ2-1; 8 bases are a match to TRBD2. V was clipped by 1 base and J by 6 bases; unmatched bases: 5. Looked up from germline, CDR1 is LGHDT and CDR2 is YNNKEL (reference sequence). This CDR3 region has 15 residues. DNA for the CDR3: TGTGCCAGCAGCCAAGGGGTCGGGGGGGCCAATGAGCAGTTCTTC. It is translated as CASSQGVGGANEQFF.

The DNA of the CDR3 is TGTGCCTGGAGTCTCTCAGTGTACGAGCAGTACTTC. Its protein is CAWSLSVYEQYF. The rearrangement links TRBV30 to TRBJ2-7; D not resolved. The CDR3 runs 12 residues. Germline V gene lookup returns CDR1 GTSNPN and CDR2 SVGIG (reference sequence). The V end was cut by 2 bases, the J end by 4 bases, with 9 bases between. The variable domain in full, completed from reference TRBV30 and TRBJ2-7, reads SQTIHQWPATLVQPVGSPLSLECTVEGTSNPNLYWYRQAAGRGLQLLFYSVGIGQISSEVPQNLSASRPQDRQFILSSKKLLLSDSGFYLCAWSLSVYEQYFGPGTRLTVT.

This clonotype came up once. The V call is TRBV2, the J call TRBJ1-2; D ambiguous. Germline CDR1 reads SNHLY; CDR2 reads FYNNEI. CDR3 size: 12 residues. V was pared by 8 bases and J by 5 bases, with 12 bases between. In DNA, the CDR3 is TGTGCCAGCCAAAAACCTACGTATGGCTACACCTTC. As protein: CASQKPTYGYTF.

The J gene is TRBJ2-3, the V gene TRBV6-4, with TRBD2 identical over 9 bases. The germline V gene has CDR1 MRHNA and CDR2 SNTAGT. The CDR3 length is 15 residues. With V trimmed by 2 bases and J by 1 base, 1 base remained unmatched. CDR3 amino acids: CASSDASGGTDTQYF. CDR3 nucleotides: TGTGCCAGCAGTGACGCTAGCGGGGGCACAGATACGCAGTATTTT.